The clone carrying this TCR beta chain was counted at least ten times. Antigen unknown. Read coverage stops 3 residues before the CDR3 terminus; the germline J gene supplies the remainder. The data stem from a study of T cell clonality in common variable immunodeficiency. General study findings and limits: Patient heterogeneity in the CVID cohort limited correlations between repertoire features and clinical complications.

The table came from immunoSEQ multiplex PCR; TCRdb's copy has only in-frame clones and leaves some out. The sample yields about 35,000 clones, without any singletons. After removal of 5 bases from V and 4 bases from J, the junction contained 4 bases not matched to a gene. CDR1 is SEHNR and CDR2 is FQNEAQ in the germline V gene (reference sequence). The CDR3 is made up of 15 amino acids. Sample: peripheral blood mononuclear cells. The sequence was collected from a person aged 18-69 years in good health. The J gene is TRBJ2-1, the V gene TRBV7-9; 11 nucleotides agree with TRBD2. CDR3 loop: CASSPGLAVYNEQFF. The CDR3 bases that were read are TGTGCCAGCAGCCCGGGACTAGCGGTTTACAATGAG. The variable domain in full, with the rest retrieved from reference TRBV7-9 and TRBJ2-1, is DTGVSQNPRHKITKRGQNVTFRCDPISEHNRLYWYRQTLGQGPEFLTYFQNEAQLEKSRLLSDRFSAERPKGSFSTLEIQRTEQGDSAMYLCASSPGLAVYNEQFFGPGTRLTVL.